This entry lists 5 T cell receptor beta chains sequenced from one sample in a study of blood T cell repertoires in COVID-19. The assay was immunoSEQ multiplex PCR, and TCRdb's table has in-frame clones only and misses some. The sample consists of a few hundred thousand clones, more than 75% of them appearing once. Sequencing was done on a sample of peripheral blood. These receptors all stem from a man between 60 and 75 years old with acute or convalescent COVID-19.

V and J are TRBV28 and TRBJ1-2, with D possibly being TRBD1 (5 bases). V lost 7 bases to trimming and J lost 2 bases, with 14 bases between them. This CDR3 is built from 14 residues. Germline values: CDR1 MDHEN, CDR2 SYDVKM. The CDR3 nucleotides are TGTGCCAGCATTAGGGGCAACCAAAACTATGGCTACACCTTC. Protein: CASIRGNQNYGYTF.

V gene TRBV6-2 or TRBV6-3 combines with J gene TRBJ1-1; D is undetermined. V dropped 0 bases and J dropped 4 bases, with 9 bases sitting between them. Per the germline V gene, CDR1 is MNHEY and CDR2 is SVGEGT. The CDR3 sequence is 14 residues long. In DNA, the CDR3 is TGTGCCAGCAGTTACTCCACGGGATCCACTGAAGCTTTCTTT. This translates into CASSYSTGSTEAFF.

This clone was observed a handful of times. The chain combines TRBV7-6 with TRBJ1-1; TRBD1 matches at 8 bases. V lost 3 bases to trimming and J lost 0 bases; unmatched junction nucleotides: 9. Germline assignment: CDR1 SGHVS and CDR2 FNYEAQ. This CDR3 has 17 residues. CDR3 residues: CASSFVDRGDMNTEAFF. The DNA for the CDR3 is TGTGCCAGCAGCTTCGTAGACAGGGGCGACATGAACACTGAAGCTTTCTTT.

This sequence joins TRBV9 and TRBJ2-3; 8 bases line up with TRBD1. The V and J ends lost 0 bases and 3 bases, in that order; junction bases with no gene match: 3. The CDR3 is 15 residues long. The germline gives CDR1 SGDLS, CDR2 YYNGEE. CDR3 protein: CASSVGQGATDTQYF. In nucleotides, the CDR3 is TGTGCCAGCAGCGTAGGCCAGGGGGCGACAGATACGCAGTATTTT. Full variable domain (missing parts from reference TRBV9 and TRBJ2-3): DSGVTQTPKHLITATGQRVTLRCSPRSGDLSVYWYQQSLDQGLQFLIQYYNGEERAKGNILERFSAQQFPDLHSELNLSSLELGDSALYFCASSVGQGATDTQYFGPGTRLTVL.

The chain is built from TRBV5-1 and TRBJ2-7; the D is unclear. Germline lookup yields CDR1 SGHRS and CDR2 YFSETQ. This CDR3 spans 13 amino acids. V was cut by 2 bases and J by 0 bases, with 6 bases left in between. DNA for the CDR3: TGCGCCAGCAGCTTTGAGAACTCCTACGAGCAGTACTTC. Protein product: CASSFENSYEQYF.